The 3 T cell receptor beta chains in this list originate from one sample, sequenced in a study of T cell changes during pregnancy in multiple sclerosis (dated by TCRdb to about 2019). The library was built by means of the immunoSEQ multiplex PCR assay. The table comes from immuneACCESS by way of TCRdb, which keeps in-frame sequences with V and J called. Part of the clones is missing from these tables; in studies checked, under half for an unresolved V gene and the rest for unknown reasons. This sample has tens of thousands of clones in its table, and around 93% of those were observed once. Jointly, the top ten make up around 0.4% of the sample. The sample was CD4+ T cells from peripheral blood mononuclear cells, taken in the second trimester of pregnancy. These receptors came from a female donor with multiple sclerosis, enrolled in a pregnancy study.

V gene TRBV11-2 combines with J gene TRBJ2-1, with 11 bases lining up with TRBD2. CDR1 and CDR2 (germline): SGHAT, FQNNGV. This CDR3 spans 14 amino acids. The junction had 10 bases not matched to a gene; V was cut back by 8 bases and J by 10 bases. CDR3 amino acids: CASGGWLAGGEQFF. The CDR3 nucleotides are TGTGCCAGCGGGGGGTGGCTAGCGGGAGGAGAGCAGTTCTTC. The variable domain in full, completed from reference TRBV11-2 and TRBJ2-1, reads EAGVAQSPRYKIIEKRQSVAFWCNPISGHATLYWYQQILGQGPKLLIQFQNNGVVDDSQLPKDRFSAERLKGVDSTLKIQPAKLEDSAVYLCASGGWLAGGEQFFGPGTRLTVL.

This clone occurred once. The CDR3, as DNA: TGTGCCAGCAGCCCGGACAGAGCTGATCAGCCCCAGCATTTT. Its protein is CASSPDRADQPQHF. The gene calls are TRBV27 and TRBJ1-5; maybe TRBD1 (6 bases). Germline V CDR1 and CDR2: MNHEY, SMNVEV (reference sequence). V was trimmed by 6 bases and J by 5 bases, leaving 14 bases between them. The length of the CDR3 is 14 residues.

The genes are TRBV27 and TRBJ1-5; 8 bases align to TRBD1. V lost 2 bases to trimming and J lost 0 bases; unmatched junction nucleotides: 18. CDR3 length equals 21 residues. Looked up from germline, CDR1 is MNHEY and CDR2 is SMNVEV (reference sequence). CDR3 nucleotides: TGTGCCAGCAGTTTAAGGGGCTTGAGCAGGGGGCTTGGATATAGCAATCAGCCCCAGCATTTT. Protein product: CASSLRGLSRGLGYSNQPQHF.